The 21 T cell receptor beta chains presented below share a single source sample, sequenced in a study of blood T cell repertoires in COVID-19. Using immunoSEQ multiplex PCR, the repertoire was profiled, and TCRdb retains in-frame clones only, with some absent. Among around 150,000 clones listed, 80% to 90% were seen once. Sequenced: peripheral blood. The receptors come from a man between 60 and 75 years old with active or convalescent COVID-19.

This clone was counted at least ten times. The chain recombines TRBV2 with TRBJ1-5; D is possibly TRBD1 (6 bases). Trimming stripped 5 bases from V and 3 bases from J, with 8 bases between. The CDR3 length is 13 residues. Germline CDR1 is SNHLY and CDR2 is FYNNEI. CDR3 sequence reads: CASSWDINQPQHF. CDR3 bases: TGTGCCAGCAGTTGGGACATCAATCAGCCCCAGCATTTT.

The chain combines TRBV28 with TRBJ2-1, with 12 bases that match TRBD2. The CDR3 spans 19 residues. Germline V gene sequence: CDR1 MDHEN, CDR2 SYDVKM. Trimming cost V 1 base and J 5 bases; bases outside gene matches: 12. CDR3 in DNA: TGTGCCAGCAGTTTATCACCTAGCGGGAGGGCCATTACTAACAATGAGCAGTTCTTC. This translates into CASSLSPSGRAITNNEQFF.

The genes are TRBV29-1 and TRBJ2-1; D unclear. The CDR3 is 13 residues long. Germline CDR1 is SQVTM and CDR2 is ANQGSEA. V shed 6 bases and J shed 0 bases, with 9 bases lying between them. CDR3 protein: CSVNLGSYNEQFF. The DNA of the CDR3 is TGCAGCGTAAACCTAGGCTCCTACAATGAGCAGTTCTTC.

The rearrangement uses TRBV29-1 and TRBJ1-1; 7 bases map to TRBD1. The CDR3 extends over 12 amino acids. The ends lost 7 bases at V and 1 base at J; junction bases unmatched: 3. Germline CDR1 SQVTM, CDR2 ANQGSEA. CDR3 residues: CSGRDRNTEAFF. CDR3 nucleotide sequence: TGCAGCGGCCGGGACAGGAACACTGAAGCTTTCTTT.

To note about this clone: Germline and junction disagree at one end, which may indicate a read error. The identical CDR3 is also encoded by other nucleotide sequences in the sample. V usage is TRBV19 and J usage is TRBJ2-3; the D is unclear. From germline, CDR1 is LNHDA and CDR2 SQIVND (reference sequence). The CDR3 spans 13 residues. CDR3 DNA sequence: TGTGCCAGTAGTAGACGGCAGGCAGATACACAGTATTTT. Its translation: CASSRRQADTQYF.

The chain carries TRBV15 and TRBJ1-2; tentatively, D is TRBD1 (6 bases). The germline V gene encodes CDR1 LNHNV and CDR2 YYDKDF (reference sequence). This CDR3 comprises 16 residues. V was trimmed by 4 bases and J by 0 bases, leaving 15 bases between them. CDR3 in amino acids: CATSTMGGLTNYGYTF. CDR3 in DNA: TGTGCCACCAGCACTATGGGGGGGCTGACTAACTATGGCTACACCTTC. The full variable domain, in which reference TRBV15 and TRBJ1-2 provide the parts outside the CDR3, is DAMVIQNPRYQVTQFGKPVTLSCSQTLNHNVMYWYQQKSSQAPKLLFHYYDKDFNNEADTPDNFQSRRPNTSFCFLDIRSPGLGDTAMYLCATSTMGGLTNYGYTFGSGTRLTVV.

The J gene is TRBJ1-2, the V gene TRBV28; 9 bases align to TRBD1. V dropped 6 bases and J dropped 7; count of bases not matched to a gene: 12. This CDR3 comprises 15 residues. Germline V gives CDR1 MDHEN, CDR2 SYDVKM. As DNA, the CDR3 is TGTGCCAGCAGCCCACCGGGACAGGGTTACTCTGGCTACACCTTC. It codes for CASSPPGQGYSGYTF.

The chain recombines TRBV2 with TRBJ1-5; weak D call: TRBD1 (6 bases). Per germline, CDR1 SNHLY and CDR2 FYNNEI. The germline V and J ends were trimmed by 5 bases and 6 bases, with 17 bases remaining between them. There are 15 residues in the CDR3. The CDR3 DNA reads as TGTGCCAGCAGTCCAGGGGCCCTCGGGCGTCAGCCCCAGCATTTT. This codes for CASSPGALGRQPQHF.

The V call is TRBV7-9, the J call TRBJ1-3; D is perhaps TRBD1 (6 bases). CDR1 SEHNR and CDR2 FQNEAQ come from the germline V gene (reference sequence). This CDR3 comprises 14 residues. Trimming removed 6 bases at V and 1 base at J, with 10 bases between. CDR3 sequence (DNA): TGTGCCAGCAGTTTACAGGGATCTGGAAACACCATATATTTT. It codes for CASSLQGSGNTIYF.

This clone came up once. The chain couples TRBV18 to TRBJ1-3; 12 nucleotides match TRBD1. The CDR3 covers 17 residues. Germline values: CDR1 KGHSH, CDR2 LQKENI. The J segment lost 1 base and the V segment lost 3 bases, leaving 4 bases of the junction unmatched. CDR3 loop: CASSPQGQGASGNTIYF. Here the CDR3 DNA reads TGTGCCAGCTCACCCCAGGGACAGGGGGCGTCTGGAAACACCATATATTTT.

The chain's CDR3 is CATSDGGGGRNEQFF. DNA of the CDR3: TGTGCCACCAGTGATGGGGGGGGCGGTCGTAATGAGCAGTTCTTC. This chain uses TRBV24-1 with TRBJ2-1; the D gene is possibly TRBD2 (7 bases). This CDR3 is 15 amino acids long. V dropped 3 bases and J dropped 7 bases, with 15 bases sitting between them. CDR1 and CDR2 (germline): KGHDR, SFDVKD.

V and J are TRBV10-3 and TRBJ2-1; 8 positions agree with TRBD2. The length of the CDR3 is 14 residues. Trimming cost V 9 bases and J 4 bases; bases outside gene matches: 8. Per germline, CDR1 ENHRY and CDR2 SYGVKD. CDR3 sequence (DNA): TGTGCCATTCTGAGCGGGGGTGGTTACAATGAGCAGTTCTTC. It yields the protein CAILSGGGYNEQFF.

The V gene is TRBV25-1, the J gene TRBJ2-5; possible D gene TRBD2, 6 bases. V was clipped by 1 base and J by 7 bases, with 16 bases between them. The CDR3 has 15 amino acids. Germline values: CDR1 MGHDK, CDR2 SYGVNS. DNA of the CDR3: TGTGCCAGCAGTGAATCTAACGCGGGGTATGGGACCCAGTACTTC. It yields the protein CASSESNAGYGTQYF.

V and J are TRBV28 and TRBJ1-5; TRBD1 agrees at 9 bases. Trimming cost V 9 bases and J 4 bases; bases outside gene matches: 10. The germline CDR1 and CDR2 sequences are MDHEN and SYDVKM. The CDR3 has 15 residues. In DNA, the CDR3 is TGTGCCAGTTTTTTTCGACAGGGGGTTAATCAGCCCCAGCATTTT. Translating gives CASFFRQGVNQPQHF.

The chain recombines TRBV5-5 with TRBJ2-7; D possibly corresponds to TRBD2 (6 bases). The CDR3 loop spans 16 amino acids. Germline V gene data show CDR1 as SGHKS and CDR2 as YYEKEE (reference sequence). V lost 0 bases and J 4 bases, leaving 17 bases between the germline ends. The CDR3 protein is CASSLAGGAAIYEQYF. The CDR3 DNA reads as TGTGCCAGCAGCTTGGCCGGAGGGGCGGCCATTTACGAGCAGTACTTC.

This chain links TRBV27 with TRBJ1-5; no clear D gene. CDR3 length: 14 amino acids. V lost 6 bases and J 0 bases, leaving 9 bases between the germline ends. Germline CDR1 and CDR2: MNHEY and SMNVEV (reference sequence). Written as DNA, the CDR3 is TGTGCCAGCAGAAGCGTATATAGCAATCAGCCCCAGCATTTT. Its translation: CASRSVYSNQPQHF.

The chain's CDR3 is CASSLGQGSAGELFF. In nucleotides, the CDR3 is TGTGCCAGCAGCCTCGGACAGGGCTCTGCCGGGGAGCTGTTTTTT. V usage is TRBV7-9 and J usage is TRBJ2-2, with 8 bases aligning to TRBD1. This CDR3 is 15 amino acids long. The germline V gene has CDR1 SEHNR and CDR2 FQNEAQ (reference sequence). V gave up 5 bases and J gave up 6 bases; unmatched junction bases: 8.

The chain recombines TRBV3-1 (or the pseudogene TRBV3-2) with TRBJ2-7; 12 bases match TRBD2. V shed 1 base, J shed 2 bases, and the junction held 9 bases outside the gene matches. The CDR3 is 18 residues long. Per germline, CDR1 LGHDT and CDR2 YNNKEL (reference sequence). The CDR3 nucleotides are TGTGCCAGCAGCCAAGGTCACAGGCGACTAGCGGGAGCCTACGAGCAGTACTTC. Protein product: CASSQGHRRLAGAYEQYF.

CDR3 bases: TGTGCCAGTAGTGCACAGGGGATCTATGGCTACACCTTC. Residues: CASSAQGIYGYTF. The chain carries TRBV19 and TRBJ1-2; 7 positions match TRBD1. The CDR3 sequence is 13 residues long. Germline V gene lookup returns CDR1 LNHDA and CDR2 SQIVND (reference sequence). Losses at the gene ends were 5 bases for V and 4 bases for J; bases not matched to a gene: 4.

To note about this clone: An end of the junction does not agree with germline; a read error may underlie this. This chain connects TRBV19 to TRBJ1-1; D gene ambiguous. In germline, CDR1 is LNHDA, CDR2 SQIVND (reference sequence). The CDR3 has 14 amino acids. CDR3 coding DNA: TGTGCCGGTAGTGGGCGGGTAGGTCGCACTGAAGCTTTCTTT. This translates into CAGSGRVGRTEAFF.

This CDR3 reads CASSLSGWLTDTQYF. The CDR3 bases are TGTGCCAGCAGTTTATCAGGGTGGCTGACAGATACGCAGTATTTT. The gene calls are TRBV28 and TRBJ2-3; maybe TRBD1 (5 bases). The CDR3 covers 15 residues. V was pared by 1 base and J by 3 bases, with 11 bases between. CDR1 MDHEN and CDR2 SYDVKM come from the germline V gene.